This T cell receptor (beta chain) emerged from a study of Ad26.COV2.S vaccination and SARS-CoV-2 variants. V was clipped by 4 bases and J by 4 bases, with 16 bases between them. The V gene's germline CDR1 is MGHRA and CDR2 YSYEKL. CDR3 length: 16 residues. Treatment specified: some 19 received Ad26.COV2.S at low or high dose, single or two shots; about 5 received placebo; per-sample allocation not given. Collection of samples fell on day 63 after the first vaccine or placebo injection. The assay was immunoSEQ multiplex PCR, and TCRdb's table has in-frame clones only and misses some. The table includes roughly 350,000 clones, about 88% detected once. Overall study findings and caveats: Vaccine recipients surpassed placebo recipients in spike-specific TCR breadth.

Concerning this clone: Its matching antigen is unknown.

Sample: peripheral blood, taken in a trial of Ad26.COV2.S vaccine versus placebo. The V and J genes are TRBV4-1 and TRBJ2-2; D might be TRBD1 (7 bases). The receptor's source is a person aged 18-60 years who received the Ad26.COV2.S COVID-19 vaccine or a placebo. The CDR3 bases are TGCGCCAGCAGCCGGGCAGGGGGGCAAGGCACCGGGGAGCTGTTTTTT. Protein product: CASSRAGGQGTGELFF.